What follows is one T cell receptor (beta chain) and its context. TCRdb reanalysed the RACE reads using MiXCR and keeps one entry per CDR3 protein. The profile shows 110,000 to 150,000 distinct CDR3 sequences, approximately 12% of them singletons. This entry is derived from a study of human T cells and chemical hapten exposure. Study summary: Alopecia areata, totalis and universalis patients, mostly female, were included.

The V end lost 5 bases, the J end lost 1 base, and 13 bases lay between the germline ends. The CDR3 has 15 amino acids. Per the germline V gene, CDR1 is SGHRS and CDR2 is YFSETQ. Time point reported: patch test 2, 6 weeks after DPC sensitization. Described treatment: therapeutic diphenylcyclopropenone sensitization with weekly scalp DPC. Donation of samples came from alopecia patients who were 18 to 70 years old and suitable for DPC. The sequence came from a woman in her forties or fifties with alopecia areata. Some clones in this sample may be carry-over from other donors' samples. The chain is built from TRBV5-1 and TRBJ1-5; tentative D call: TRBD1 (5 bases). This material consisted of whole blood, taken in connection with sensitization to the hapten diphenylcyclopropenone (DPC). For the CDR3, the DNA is TGCGCCAGCAGACCCGACGGGGACAGCAATCAGCCCCAGCATTTT. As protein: CASRPDGDSNQPQHF.